Reported below is one T cell receptor beta chain. This entry comes from a study of early T cells in non-severe SARS-CoV-2 infection. Attachment of unique molecular identifiers was made to individual cDNA molecules. In TCRdb, the 5' RACE reads were re-called with MiXCR into one record per CDR3 protein. The sample has 74,000 or so distinct CDR3 sequences, about 13% seen once. This CDR3 has 15 residues. Trimming took off 4 bases at V and 0 bases at J, with 10 bases between the two ends. Looked up from germline, CDR1 is LNHDA and CDR2 is SQIVND (reference sequence). Sequencing input: whole blood. This rearrangement joins TRBV19 to TRBJ2-4; possible D gene TRBD1, 6 bases. The sequence derives from an adult who was a healthcare worker with PCR-confirmed SARS-CoV-2 infection or an uninfected control (not recorded which). In nucleotides, the CDR3 is TGTGCCAGTAGTACCGACAGGCTAGCCAAAAACATTCAGTACTTC. This gives the protein CASSTDRLAKNIQYF.